Listed below are T cell receptor beta chains from one sample, sequenced in a study of T cell clonotyping in hematopoietic cell transplantation. The method was immunoSEQ multiplex PCR; TCRdb's version includes in-frame clones alone and lacks a portion of them. Of roughly 40,000 clones listed, approximately 95% were seen once; the top ten hold 0.95%. The specimen sequenced was peripheral blood mononuclear cells. The receptor source for this set is a man in his thirties or forties in good health. Some clones in this sample may be carry-over from other donors' samples. Both conserved end residues are part of each CDR3. The order of the fields is J gene, D gene, V gene, clone size, CDR3 DNA, CDR3 protein. The D gene is left open where the match is weak. Size values are once, few and many counts, or a class for expanded clones, and some rows have none.

TRBJ1-5 NA TRBV30 NA TGTGCCTGGAGTGTCAGAGACAATCAGCCCCAGCATTTT CAWSVRDNQPQHF
TRBJ1-2 TRBD1 TRBV6-1 NA TGTGCCAGCAGTGAAGAGTCAGGGGGCCGGTATGGCTACACCTTC CASSEESGGRYGYTF
TRBJ2-5 NA TRBV5-4 NA TGTGCCAGCAGCTTGGAAGGGGGAAGGACCCAGTACTTC CASSLEGGRTQYF
TRBJ1-2 NA TRBV6-5 NA TGTGCCAGCAGCCCCATCCCCTTTAACTATGGCTACACCTTC CASSPIPFNYGYTF
TRBJ1-2 TRBD1 TRBV5-4 once TGTGCCAGCAGCCCAGGGGGCTCTGGCTATGGCTACACCTTC CASSPGGSGYGYTF
TRBJ1-3 TRBD1 TRBV6-5 NA TGTGCCAGCAGTTCTAGGACAGGGAACACCATATATTTT CASSSRTGNTIYF
TRBJ2-4 TRBD1 TRBV5-6 NA TGTGCCAGCAGCTTTGTAGGACAGGGCCCCCGAAAGGACATTCAGTACTTC CASSFVGQGPRKDIQYF
TRBJ2-5 TRBD2 TRBV5-6 NA TGTGCCAGCAGCCCGATAGCGGGAGTATGGGAGACCCAGTACTTC CASSPIAGVWETQYF
TRBJ2-2 TRBD2 TRBV9 NA TGTGCCAGCAGCGTTAATGCAGGACTAGCTACCGGGGAGCTGTTTTTT CASSVNAGLATGELFF
TRBJ1-1 NA TRBV6-6 NA TGTGCCAGCAATTTGGGGAGTTACATGAACACTGAAGCTTTCTTT CASNLGSYMNTEAFF
TRBJ1-2 TRBD1 TRBV6-5 NA TGTGCCAGCAGGGAGGGACAGGGCCATGGCTACACCTTC CASREGQGHGYTF
TRBJ1-2 NA TRBV5-4 NA TGTGCCAGCAGCTTACAGGATAACTATGGCTACACCTTC CASSLQDNYGYTF
TRBJ1-2 NA TRBV11-2 NA TGTGCCAGCAGCCCCCAGGGGAAGGGCTACACCTTC CASSPQGKGYTF
TRBJ1-2 NA TRBV7-3 NA TGTGCCAGCAGCCCTGACCAGAACTATGGCTACACCTTC CASSPDQNYGYTF
TRBJ1-5 TRBD1 TRBV30 NA TGTGCCTGGAGTGTCGAGAACAGGGGCGATCAGCCCCAGCATTTT CAWSVENRGDQPQHF
TRBJ2-3 NA TRBV7-3 NA TGTGCCAGCAGCTTTGACTTCTCGGGAGATACGCAGTATTTT CASSFDFSGDTQYF
TRBJ2-5 NA TRBV20-1 NA TGCAGTGCTAGAGATTACAGGTCCCAGTACTTC CSARDYRSQYF
TRBJ1-1 NA TRBV19 once TGTGCCAGTAGATATACCAGGCGTGACACTGAAGCTTTCTTT CASRYTRRDTEAFF
TRBJ1-2 TRBD1 TRBV30 NA TGTGCCTGGAGTGTACAAGGGACAGGGACTGGCTACACCTTC CAWSVQGTGTGYTF
TRBJ2-3 NA TRBV11-2 once TGTGCCAGCAGCTTAGATAGCGGTAGCACAAATACGCAGTATTTT CASSLDSGSTNTQYF
TRBJ1-2 NA TRBV21-1 NA TGTGCCGCCCCCCAGGATGAAAGCTATGGCTACACCTTC CAAPQDESYGYTF
TRBJ1-6 NA TRBV6-5 NA TGTGCCAGCGCACGGGGGGCTAATTCACCCCTCCACTTT CASARGANSPLHF
TRBJ2-3 NA TRBV10-2 NA TGCGCCAGCAGAAAGGACAGCTACACAGATACGCAGTATTTT CASRKDSYTDTQYF
TRBJ2-3 TRBD2 TRBV6-4 NA TGCGCCAGCAGTGCTGTCGCGGGGACTAGCGGCAGCACAGATACGCAGTATTTT CASSAVAGTSGSTDTQYF
TRBJ2-2 NA TRBV6-4 NA TGTGCCAGCAGTGACTCAGACACCGGGGAGCTGTTTTTT CASSDSDTGELFF
TRBJ2-5 TRBD1 TRBV7-8 NA TGTGCCAGCAGCCCAAGGGGGCCCGGGACCCAGTACTTC CASSPRGPGTQYF
TRBJ1-1 TRBD1 TRBV29-1 NA TGCAGCGTGTACAGGGGGTTGAACACTGAAGCTTTCTTT CSVYRGLNTEAFF
TRBJ2-3 NA TRBV4-3 NA TGCGCCAGCAGCCAAGATCGAAGGGGCACAGATACGCAGTATTTT CASSQDRRGTDTQYF
TRBJ2-7 NA TRBV2 NA TGTGCCAGCAGTGAGATTGGGTCGGGACGCATCGAGCAGTACTTC CASSEIGSGRIEQYF
TRBJ2-3 TRBD2 TRBV5-6 NA TGTGCCAGCGCGGCTAGCGGAACGCAGTATTTT CASAASGTQYF
TRBJ1-5 NA TRBV2 NA TGTGCCAGCAGTGAAGTACGGGGAGAAGGGGAATCTCTGCCCCAGCATTTT CASSEVRGEGESLPQHF
TRBJ2-7 NA TRBV11-3 NA TGTGCCAGCAGCTTAGGCGGGGCTAGCGACGAGCAGTACTTC CASSLGGASDEQYF
TRBJ1-1 TRBD1 TRBV6-1 NA TGTGCCAGCGGGACAGTTTCGAACACTGAAGCTTTCTTT CASGTVSNTEAFF
TRBJ2-7 NA TRBV11-2 NA TGTGCCAGCAGCACCCACTCCTACGAGCAGTACTTC CASSTHSYEQYF
TRBJ1-5 TRBD1 TRBV6-5 NA TGTGCCAGCAGCCTTGGACAGGGAGGGAATCAGCCCCAGCATTTT CASSLGQGGNQPQHF
TRBJ2-7 TRBD1 TRBV27 NA TGTGCCAGCAGTTCGGACAGGGGGTTCGACGAGCAGTACTTC CASSSDRGFDEQYF